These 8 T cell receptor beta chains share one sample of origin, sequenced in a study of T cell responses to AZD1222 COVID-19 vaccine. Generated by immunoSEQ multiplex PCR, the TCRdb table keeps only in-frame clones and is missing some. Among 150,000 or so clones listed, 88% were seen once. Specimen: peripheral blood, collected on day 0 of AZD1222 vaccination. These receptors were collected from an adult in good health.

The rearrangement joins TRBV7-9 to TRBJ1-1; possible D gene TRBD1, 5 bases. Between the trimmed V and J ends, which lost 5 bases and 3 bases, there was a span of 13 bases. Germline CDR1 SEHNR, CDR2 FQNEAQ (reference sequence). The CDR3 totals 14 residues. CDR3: CASSPLWGDTEAFF. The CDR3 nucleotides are TGTGCCAGCAGCCCCCTCTGGGGGGACACTGAAGCTTTCTTT.

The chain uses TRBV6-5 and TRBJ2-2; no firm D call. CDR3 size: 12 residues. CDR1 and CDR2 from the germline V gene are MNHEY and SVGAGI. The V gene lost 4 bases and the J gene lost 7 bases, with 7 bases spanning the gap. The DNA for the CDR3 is TGTGCCAGCAGTTGGATCAGCGGGGAGCTGTTTTTT. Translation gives CASSWISGELFF.

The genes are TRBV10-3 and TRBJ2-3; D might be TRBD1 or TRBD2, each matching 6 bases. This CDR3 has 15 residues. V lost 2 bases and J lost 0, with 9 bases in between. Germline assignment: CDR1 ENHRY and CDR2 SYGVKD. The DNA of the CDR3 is TGTGCCATCAGTGAGCCGGGGGCTAGCACAGATACGCAGTATTTT. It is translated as CAISEPGASTDTQYF.

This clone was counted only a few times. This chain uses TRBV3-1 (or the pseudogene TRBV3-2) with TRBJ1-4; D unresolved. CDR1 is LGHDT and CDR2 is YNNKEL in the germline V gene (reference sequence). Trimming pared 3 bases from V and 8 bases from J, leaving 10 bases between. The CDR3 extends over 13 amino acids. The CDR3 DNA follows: TGTGCCAGCAGCCAGTATGCAGGAGAAAAACTGTTTTTT. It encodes CASSQYAGEKLFF.

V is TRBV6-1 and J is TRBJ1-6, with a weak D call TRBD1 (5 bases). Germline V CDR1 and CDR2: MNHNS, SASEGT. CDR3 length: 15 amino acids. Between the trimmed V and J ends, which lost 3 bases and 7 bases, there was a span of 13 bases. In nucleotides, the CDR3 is TGTGCCAGCAGTGATATGGGACGTACAAATTCACCCCTCCACTTT. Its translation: CASSDMGRTNSPLHF.

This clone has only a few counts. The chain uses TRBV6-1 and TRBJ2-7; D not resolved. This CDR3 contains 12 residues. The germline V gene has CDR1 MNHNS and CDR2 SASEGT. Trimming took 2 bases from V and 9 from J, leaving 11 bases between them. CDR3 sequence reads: CASSEPILRQYF. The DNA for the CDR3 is TGTGCCAGCAGTGAACCCATATTACGGCAGTACTTC.

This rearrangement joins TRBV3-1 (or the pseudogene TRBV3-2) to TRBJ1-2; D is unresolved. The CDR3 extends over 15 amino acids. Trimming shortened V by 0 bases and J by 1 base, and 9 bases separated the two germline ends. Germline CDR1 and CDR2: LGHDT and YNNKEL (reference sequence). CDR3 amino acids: CASSQDLTVNYGYTF. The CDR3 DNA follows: TGTGCCAGCAGCCAAGACCTCACAGTTAACTATGGCTACACCTTC.

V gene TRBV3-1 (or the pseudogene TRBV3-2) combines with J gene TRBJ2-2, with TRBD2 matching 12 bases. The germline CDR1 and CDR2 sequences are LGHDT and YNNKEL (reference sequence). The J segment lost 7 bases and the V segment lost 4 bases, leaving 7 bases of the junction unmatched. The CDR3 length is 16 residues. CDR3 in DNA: TGTGCCAGCAGCCCAGGACTAGCGGGGATAGTCGGGGAGCTGTTTTTT. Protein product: CASSPGLAGIVGELFF.